This section outlines one TCR beta chain sequence together with its context. From germline, CDR1 is SEHNR and CDR2 FQNEAQ (reference sequence). The CDR3 sequence is 14 residues long. V dropped 2 bases and J dropped 6 bases, with 10 bases sitting between them. The data are from a study of blood T cell repertoires in COVID-19. The overall study: PBMCs, B-cell-depleted T cells, or T cells provided the cDNA or gDNA that made up the material.

Data came from immunoSEQ multiplex PCR; TCRdb stores just in-frame clones and leaves some out. The sample records about 180,000 clones, over 80% being singletons. The chain has TRBV7-9 and TRBJ1-4; D is uncertain. Sequencing was carried out using peripheral blood. The origin of this receptor is a woman in her seventies with acute or convalescent COVID-19. The CDR3 loop is CASSLTRRDEKLFF. CDR3 nucleotide sequence: TGTGCCAGCAGCTTAACGAGGAGGGATGAAAAACTGTTTTTT.